This record concerns one TCR beta chain sequence. Its antigen remains unidentified. CDR3 length equals 16 residues. Germline-derived CDR1 and CDR2 are MNHEY and SMNVEV (reference sequence). V gave up 4 bases and J gave up 0 bases; unmatched junction bases: 5. Generation of TCR beta libraries employed quantitative 5'-RACE incorporating molecular barcodes. TCRdb analysed the 5' RACE reads with MiXCR anew, one entry per CDR3 protein. Of some 270,000 distinct CDR3 sequences listed, over 15% are singletons. This sample was included in a study of CD8 T cells in ankylosing spondylitis. Study results and limitations: A motif of 8 or 9 highly homologous TCR beta variants was seen as apparently characteristic of ankylosing spondylitis blood. With a CD8+ phenotype, disease-linked clones were relatively rare in peripheral blood.

Sequenced sample: blood, either unsorted or a sorted T cell fraction (not recorded which). The sequence was collected from a male donor with ankylosing spondylitis or in good health (not recorded which). The chain combines TRBV27 with TRBJ2-2, with 7 bases matching TRBD1. The CDR3 nucleotides are TGTGCCAGCAGTTCGAGGGACAGAGCGAACACCGGGGAGCTGTTTTTT. Encoded protein: CASSSRDRANTGELFF.